Listed below are T cell receptor beta chains from one sample, sequenced in a study of lymphopenia after photon versus proton radiotherapy. Clones were sequenced by immunoSEQ multiplex PCR, and TCRdb holds only the in-frame ones, with some missing. The sample consists of roughly 45,000 clones, over 75% of them appearing once. The specimen comprised peripheral blood, sampled from a patient treated with photon-based radiotherapy. The source of these receptors is a man aged 35 to 55 with gastric cancer. The conserved cysteine and the conserved F or W are not part of the CDR3 here. A D gene is named only where the DNA matches it firmly.

V gene: TRBV6-1; D gene: -; J gene: TRBJ1-1; CDR3 protein: ASKGSLGTEAF
V gene: TRBV5-1; D gene: -; J gene: TRBJ1-2; CDR3 protein: ASSMSQGNYGYT
V gene: TRBV4-1; D gene: -; J gene: TRBJ1-1; CDR3 protein: ASSQTGGRANTEAF
V gene: TRBV18; D gene: -; J gene: TRBJ1-3; CDR3 protein: ASSPSAGVRNTIY
V gene: TRBV6-1; D gene: TRBD1; J gene: TRBJ1-1; CDR3 protein: ATAGGVRNTEAF
V gene: TRBV5-6; D gene: -; J gene: TRBJ2-2; CDR3 protein: ASSLRPVGTGELF
V gene: TRBV15; D gene: -; J gene: TRBJ1-5; CDR3 protein: ATSRGQTSNQPQH
V gene: TRBV7-7; D gene: -; J gene: TRBJ2-7; CDR3 protein: ASARDITYEQY
V gene: TRBV29-1; D gene: TRBD1; J gene: TRBJ2-3; CDR3 protein: SVEGRGRQDTQY
V gene: TRBV4-2; D gene: TRBD1; J gene: TRBJ1-6; CDR3 protein: ASSQGTGSNSPLH
V gene: TRBV19; D gene: TRBD2; J gene: TRBJ2-7; CDR3 protein: ASSSGLAGGNEQY
V gene: TRBV29-1; D gene: TRBD1; J gene: TRBJ2-3; CDR3 protein: SVGQGDDTQY
V gene: TRBV7-8; D gene: TRBD2; J gene: TRBJ2-7; CDR3 protein: ASSLVREDEQY
V gene: TRBV11-3; D gene: TRBD2; J gene: TRBJ2-3; CDR3 protein: ASSLGTSGGTDTQY
V gene: TRBV11-2; D gene: -; J gene: TRBJ1-1; CDR3 protein: ASSLVPGEAF
V gene: TRBV13; D gene: -; J gene: TRBJ2-7; CDR3 protein: ASSLVQSHHEQY
V gene: TRBV7-3; D gene: TRBD1; J gene: TRBJ2-7; CDR3 protein: ASSPTGGRGEQY
V gene: TRBV28; D gene: TRBD1; J gene: TRBJ1-2; CDR3 protein: ASSLVPGTGNYGYT
V gene: TRBV7-2; D gene: -; J gene: TRBJ2-2; CDR3 protein: ASSLAYGMGAGELF
V gene: TRBV4-1; D gene: -; J gene: TRBJ1-4; CDR3 protein: ASSAPRTENEKLF
V gene: TRBV2; D gene: -; J gene: TRBJ1-5; CDR3 protein: ASRQGDSNQPQH
V gene: TRBV5-1; D gene: -; J gene: TRBJ2-2; CDR3 protein: ASHNTWAGELF
V gene: TRBV30; D gene: -; J gene: TRBJ1-3; CDR3 protein: AWSARRTEPSGNTIY
V gene: TRBV6-1; D gene: -; J gene: TRBJ2-5; CDR3 protein: ASTERRGETQY
V gene: TRBV6-1; D gene: TRBD1; J gene: TRBJ2-3; CDR3 protein: ASKGQGHTDTQY
V gene: TRBV5-8; D gene: -; J gene: TRBJ1-2; CDR3 protein: ASSLGQRGLYGYT
V gene: TRBV6-5; D gene: -; J gene: TRBJ1-1; CDR3 protein: ASTPGGNTEAF
V gene: TRBV5-1; D gene: TRBD2; J gene: TRBJ2-2; CDR3 protein: ASSWGGSFTGELF
V gene: TRBV7-2; D gene: TRBD1; J gene: TRBJ1-2; CDR3 protein: ASSPTGAYGYT
V gene: TRBV11-2; D gene: -; J gene: TRBJ1-2; CDR3 protein: ASSLVPGNNYGYT
V gene: TRBV4-3; D gene: TRBD2; J gene: TRBJ2-3; CDR3 protein: ASSQDLTSGGSTDTQY
V gene: TRBV2; D gene: TRBD2; J gene: TRBJ2-1; CDR3 protein: ASSAGLAGSNEQF
V gene: TRBV4-3; D gene: TRBD1; J gene: TRBJ2-2; CDR3 protein: ASSQVRTGFTGELF
V gene: TRBV6-5; D gene: -; J gene: TRBJ2-6; CDR3 protein: ASRLAGANVLT
V gene: TRBV7-8; D gene: -; J gene: TRBJ1-3; CDR3 protein: ASSLSPGSGNTIY
V gene: TRBV7-9; D gene: -; J gene: TRBJ1-1; CDR3 protein: ASSRNTEAF
V gene: TRBV5-1; D gene: TRBD2; J gene: TRBJ2-5; CDR3 protein: ASKASSGEGEQY
V gene: TRBV5-4; D gene: -; J gene: TRBJ2-7; CDR3 protein: ASSLFPGPYEQY
V gene: TRBV6-1; D gene: -; J gene: TRBJ1-6; CDR3 protein: ASSEAHGLISPLH
V gene: TRBV29-1; D gene: -; J gene: TRBJ1-1; CDR3 protein: SVGSLFGNTEAF
V gene: TRBV6-5; D gene: -; J gene: TRBJ1-2; CDR3 protein: ASHGKGVRGYGYT